The rows below give T cell receptor beta chains drawn from one sample of a study of blood T cell repertoires in COVID-19. Clones were read by immunoSEQ multiplex PCR, and TCRdb kept only the in-frame ones, dropping some. The profile shows hundreds of thousands of clones, 80% to 90% of them singletons. The sample comprised peripheral blood. Receptors originate from a woman aged 45-60 years with COVID-19, enrolled during active disease. The CDR3 runs from the conserved cysteine through the conserved F or W. A D gene is named only where the DNA matches it firmly. Expanded clones get a size class; other rows say once, few or many, or leave the size out.

J: TRBJ2-7; D: TRBD2; V: TRBV29-1; size: -; CDR3: CSAGGSSYEQYF
J: TRBJ2-2; D: TRBD1; V: TRBV24-1; size: once; CDR3: CATSETGTANTGELFF
J: TRBJ2-3; D: TRBD1; V: TRBV2; size: once; CDR3: CASSDTSGTGITDTQYF
J: TRBJ1-3; D: -; V: TRBV9; size: -; CDR3: CASSVRQGNTIYF
J: TRBJ2-7; D: TRBD2; V: TRBV5-5; size: -; CDR3: CASSLGPGRAYEQYF
J: TRBJ1-4; D: TRBD1; V: TRBV12-3/TRBV12-4; size: once; CDR3: CASSSLDRGKLFF
J: TRBJ2-1; D: TRBD2; V: TRBV5-1; size: -; CDR3: CASSSGTSGRGHHEQFF
J: TRBJ2-5; D: TRBD2; V: TRBV7-6; size: -; CDR3: CASSLAGGTQETQYF
J: TRBJ2-5; D: TRBD2; V: TRBV7-6; size: -; CDR3: CASSQGLAGVGQETQYF
J: TRBJ1-6; D: TRBD1; V: TRBV30; size: -; CDR3: CAWSADRGVSPLHF